Presented here are 28 T cell receptor beta chains from one specimen sequenced in a study of blood T cell repertoires in COVID-19 (TCRdb year 2020). Library preparation employed the immunoSEQ multiplex PCR assay. Not all clones reach the TCRdb copy of this immuneACCESS table, which keeps in-frame sequences only. Checked studies attribute under half of the gap to unresolved V genes and leave the rest unexplained. The sample contains around 160,000 clones, 65% to 85% of them found a single time. Approximately 12% of the sample belongs to the ten largest clones. Sample: peripheral blood. Receptors originate from a man aged 60-69 years with active or convalescent COVID-19.

CDR3 region: CASSIRLAGVDEQFF. The CDR3 DNA follows: TGTGCCAGCAGCATACGACTAGCGGGAGTAGATGAGCAGTTCTTC. V is TRBV7-9 and J is TRBJ2-1; 12 nucleotides line up with TRBD2. Germline CDR1 and CDR2: SEHNR and FQNEAQ (reference sequence). CDR3 length: 15 residues. The V and J ends lost 5 bases and 8 bases, in that order; junction bases with no gene match: 7.

This chain connects TRBV7-2 to TRBJ2-7, with D uncertain. Germline V gene sequence: CDR1 SGHTA, CDR2 FQGNSA. V dropped 3 bases and J dropped 2 bases, with 11 bases sitting between them. This CDR3 contains 14 residues. CDR3 coding DNA: TGTGCCAGCAGCTTCCGGGTTGTAACCTACGAGCAGTACTTC. Translated, it gives CASSFRVVTYEQYF.

The rearrangement links TRBV5-1 to TRBJ2-7; TRBD2 matches 7 bases. The ends lost 0 bases at V and 2 bases at J; junction bases unmatched: 5. The CDR3 totals 15 residues. CDR1 is SGHRS and CDR2 is YFSETQ in the germline V gene. In DNA form, the CDR3 reads TGCGCCAGCAGCTTGGAGGCGGGAGATCCCTACGAGCAGTACTTC. This gives the protein CASSLEAGDPYEQYF. Using reference TRBV5-1 and TRBJ2-7 for the parts outside the CDR3, the full variable domain is KAGVTQTPRYLIKTRGQQVTLSCSPISGHRSVSWYQQTPGQGLQFLFEYFSETQRNKGNFPGRFSGRQFSNSRSEMNVSTLELGDSALYLCASSLEAGDPYEQYFGPGTRLTVT.

V and J are TRBV6-2 or TRBV6-3 and TRBJ1-1, with D maybe TRBD1 (5 bases). The CDR3 is 18 residues long. V was cut by 1 base and J by 5 bases, with 23 bases left in between. Germline values: CDR1 MNHEY, CDR2 SVGEGT. The CDR3 DNA is TGTGCCAGCAGTTACTTCCCATTCCGGGTCCCAACAGGAACTGAAGCTTTCTTT. Translating gives CASSYFPFRVPTGTEAFF.

This clone was detected only once. This rearrangement joins TRBV28 to TRBJ1-5, with 7 bases identical to TRBD1. Germline trimming cut 4 bases from V and 1 base from J; bases unmatched to any gene: 19. Germline CDR1 is MDHEN and CDR2 is SYDVKM. CDR3 length equals 20 residues. This CDR3 reads CASSSPSGGRRYLSNQPQHF. DNA for the CDR3: TGTGCCAGCAGTTCCCCCTCAGGGGGAAGAAGATATTTAAGCAATCAGCCCCAGCATTTT.

The chain carries TRBV2 and TRBJ2-3, with 8 bases that match TRBD1. V shed 5 bases and J 6 bases; nucleotides not matched to a gene: 16. From germline, CDR1 is SNHLY and CDR2 FYNNEI. The CDR3 length is 17 residues. CDR3 sequence (DNA): TGTGCCAGCAGTTCTTCTACTCCGGGACAGGACTTCGATACGCAGTATTTT. It is translated as CASSSSTPGQDFDTQYF.

This chain joins TRBV28 and TRBJ2-7; D unclear. Looked up from germline, CDR1 is MDHEN and CDR2 is SYDVKM. The ends were cut back, 7 bases at V and 2 bases at J, with 12 bases in the middle. The CDR3 extends over 13 amino acids. In nucleotides, the CDR3 is TGTGCCAGCACCCATGACACCGCCTACGAGCAGTACTTC. It is translated as CASTHDTAYEQYF.

This clone was seen at least ten times. This chain uses TRBV27 with TRBJ2-7; D is uncertain. V lost 1 base to trimming and J lost 3 bases, with 7 bases between them. The CDR3 spans 13 residues. Germline V lookup: CDR1 MNHEY, CDR2 SMNVEV (reference sequence). The CDR3: CASSLWAGYEQYF. CDR3 in DNA: TGTGCCAGCAGTTTATGGGCAGGCTACGAGCAGTACTTC.

This clone was found once. The V and J genes are TRBV7-9 and TRBJ2-1; 9 nucleotides match TRBD1. Trimming cost V 5 bases and J 5 bases; bases outside gene matches: 7. The CDR3 loop spans 15 amino acids. Germline-derived CDR1 and CDR2 are SEHNR and FQNEAQ (reference sequence). The CDR3 DNA follows: TGTGCCAGCAGCGTTCCGGGACAGGGCCACAATGAGCAGTTCTTC. This codes for CASSVPGQGHNEQFF.

In its sample, this clone was seen a few times. The chain links TRBV5-1 to TRBJ2-5, with D tentatively TRBD2 (6 bases). Deletions cut 3 bases from V and 1 base from J, with 10 bases between. Germline CDR1 is SGHRS and CDR2 is YFSETQ. This CDR3 has 14 residues. The CDR3 reads CASSSGTPQETQYF. CDR3 DNA: TGCGCCAGCAGCTCCGGGACTCCCCAAGAGACCCAGTACTTC.

In its sample, this clone was seen a few times. CDR3 in DNA: TGCGCCAGCAGCTTGAGCTCGACTAGCGAGGAGACCCAGTACTTC. Amino acid sequence: CASSLSSTSEETQYF. V and J are TRBV5-1 and TRBJ2-5; 8 positions match TRBD2. This CDR3 spans 15 amino acids. Germline CDR1 and CDR2: SGHRS and YFSETQ. V was pared by 1 base and J by 5 bases, with 7 bases of the junction left unmatched.

The chain is built from TRBV28 and TRBJ2-1; 11 bases are a match to TRBD2. This CDR3 spans 15 amino acids. Germline values: CDR1 MDHEN, CDR2 SYDVKM. V trimming: 6 bases; J trimming: 7 bases; junction bases outside the gene matches: 8. In nucleotides, the CDR3 is TGTGCCAGCAGCCAAACTAGCGGGAGTCGGAATGAGCAGTTCTTC. Its translation: CASSQTSGSRNEQFF.

Only a few counts were recorded for this clone. This rearrangement joins TRBV3-1 (or the pseudogene TRBV3-2) to TRBJ1-3; no firm D call. Trimming shortened V by 1 base and J by 4 bases, and 8 bases separated the two germline ends. Looked up from germline, CDR1 is LGHDT and CDR2 is YNNKEL (reference sequence). The length of the CDR3 is 14 residues. Here the CDR3 DNA reads TGTGCCAGCAGCCAAGGGAGTTCGGGAAACACCATATATTTT. Its protein is CASSQGSSGNTIYF.

This chain uses TRBV6-5 with TRBJ1-2; 7 bases map to TRBD1. Germline-derived CDR1 and CDR2 are MNHEY and SVGAGI. The J segment lost 4 bases and the V segment lost 6 bases, leaving 8 bases of the junction unmatched. The CDR3 covers 14 residues. CDR3 protein: CASSRQGRTYGYTF. The CDR3 coding sequence is TGTGCCAGCAGCCGACAGGGAAGGACCTATGGCTACACCTTC.

This chain connects TRBV11-2 to TRBJ1-6, with a tentative D call TRBD1 (6 bases). The germline V gene has CDR1 SGHAT and CDR2 FQNNGV. Deletions cut 0 bases from V and 6 bases from J, with 12 bases between. The CDR3 is 16 amino acids. Here the CDR3 reads CASSLENRVFNSPLHF. The DNA for the CDR3 is TGTGCCAGCAGCTTAGAGAACAGGGTGTTTAATTCACCCCTCCACTTT.

This chain links TRBV29-1 with TRBJ2-1; no reliable D call. The CDR3 runs to 13 residues. Trimming cost V 3 bases and J 4 bases, with 10 bases left between them. Per germline, CDR1 SQVTM and CDR2 ANQGSEA. DNA of the CDR3: TGCAGCGTTGAGTCGGTATCTTACAATGAGCAGTTCTTC. It is translated as CSVESVSYNEQFF.

V usage is TRBV10-3 and J usage is TRBJ2-7; 10 bases map to TRBD1. V dropped 3 bases and J dropped 5; count of bases not matched to a gene: 4. This CDR3 spans 14 amino acids. Germline CDR1 and CDR2: ENHRY and SYGVKD. CDR3 residues: CAISDRDRGDEQYF. CDR3 sequence (DNA): TGTGCCATCAGTGACCGGGACAGGGGCGACGAGCAGTACTTC.

This chain joins TRBV10-1 and TRBJ2-2; 14 bases align to TRBD2. The CDR3 spans 19 residues. The V gene end was trimmed by 5 bases and the J gene end by 6 bases; junction bases not matched to a gene: 14. Per germline, CDR1 WNHNN and CDR2 SYGVQD (reference sequence). CDR3 region: CASSYGTSGRKVVAGELFF. For the CDR3, the DNA is TGCGCCAGCAGTTACGGGACTAGCGGGAGAAAGGTGGTGGCCGGGGAGCTGTTTTTT.

The V and J genes are TRBV5-5 and TRBJ2-5; 11 nucleotides align to TRBD2. The germline V gene has CDR1 SGHKS and CDR2 YYEKEE (reference sequence). V lost 4 bases, J lost 5 bases, and 10 bases stayed unmatched. CDR3 length equals 16 residues. CDR3 sequence reads: CASSVDTSGRGETQYF. The CDR3 region has the DNA TGTGCCAGCAGCGTGGATACTAGCGGGAGAGGTGAGACCCAGTACTTC.

In DNA form, the CDR3 reads TGCGCCAGCAGCGTCCAGGGTACTAGCACAGATACGCAGTATTTT. It yields the protein CASSVQGTSTDTQYF. V usage is TRBV5-1 and J usage is TRBJ2-3, with a possible D match to TRBD1 (5 bases). This CDR3 has 15 residues. Deletions cut 4 bases from V and 0 bases from J, with 12 bases between. Germline-derived CDR1 and CDR2 are SGHRS and YFSETQ.

This chain joins TRBV7-2 and TRBJ2-7, with TRBD2 matching over 9 bases. This CDR3 is 18 amino acids long. In germline, CDR1 is SGHTA, CDR2 FQGNSA. The trim removed 1 base at V and 5 bases at J, leaving 15 bases unmatched. The chain's CDR3 is CASSLGLAGTRSPNEQYF. The CDR3 nucleotides are TGTGCCAGCAGCTTAGGGCTAGCGGGGACCCGATCCCCGAACGAGCAGTACTTC.

The rearrangement uses TRBV25-1 and TRBJ1-1; 7 nucleotides match TRBD1. This CDR3 is 15 amino acids long. Germline loops: CDR1 MGHDK, CDR2 SYGVNS. After removal of 0 bases from V and 4 bases from J, the junction contained 5 bases not matched to a gene. CDR3 sequence: CASSEYLTGSTEAFF. As DNA, the CDR3 is TGTGCCAGCAGTGAATACCTGACAGGGAGCACTGAAGCTTTCTTT.

Only a few counts were recorded for this clone. The chain is built from TRBV2 and TRBJ2-5; TRBD2 matches 8 bases. The CDR3 runs 16 residues. The germline V gene has CDR1 SNHLY and CDR2 FYNNEI. With V trimmed by 4 bases and J by 4 bases, 11 bases remained unmatched. The CDR3 loop is CASSGESGSGGETQYF. CDR3 DNA sequence: TGTGCCAGCAGTGGGGAGAGCGGGAGTGGAGGAGAGACCCAGTACTTC.

This clone occurred a few times. The gene calls are TRBV6-5 and TRBJ1-2; tentatively, D is TRBD1 (5 bases). Trimming shortened V by 7 bases and J by 5 bases, and 11 bases separated the two germline ends. The CDR3 runs 12 residues. Germline V gene lookup returns CDR1 MNHEY and CDR2 SVGAGI. The CDR3 here is CASTGTDYGYTF. The CDR3 DNA sequence: TGTGCCAGCACCGGGACTGATTATGGCTACACCTTC.

This chain connects TRBV4-3 to TRBJ1-4; D uncertain. The CDR3 has 15 amino acids. Trimming shortened V by 6 bases and J by 2 bases, and 13 bases separated the two germline ends. Germline loops: CDR1 LGHNA, CDR2 YSLEER. The CDR3: CASRNTVNTNEKLFF. CDR3 DNA: TGCGCCAGCAGGAACACAGTTAACACTAATGAAAAACTGTTTTTT.

The chain has TRBV13 and TRBJ2-3; 8 bases are shared with TRBD2. V gave up 1 base and J gave up 1 base; unmatched junction bases: 1. Germline V lookup: CDR1 PRHDT, CDR2 FYEKMQ (reference sequence). The length of the CDR3 is 15 residues. Here the CDR3 DNA reads TGTGCCAGCAGCTTAGAACTAGCGGGCACAGATACGCAGTATTTT. Its translation: CASSLELAGTDTQYF.

The chain uses TRBV28 and TRBJ1-3; no definite D call. Germline CDR1 MDHEN, CDR2 SYDVKM. V was cut by 8 bases and J by 1 base, with 12 bases left in between. This CDR3 region has 14 residues. The chain's CDR3 is CASLPSPSGNTIYF. The CDR3 coding sequence is TGTGCCAGCCTCCCTAGCCCATCTGGAAACACCATATATTTT.

This clone was seen only once. The gene calls are TRBV7-8 and TRBJ1-2; D is ambiguous. V lost 5 bases and J lost 8, with 9 bases in between. In germline, CDR1 is SGHVS, CDR2 FQNEAQ. The CDR3 is 11 residues long. CDR3 sequence: CASSRTGGYTF. The CDR3 nucleotides read TGTGCCAGCAGCCGTACGGGAGGCTACACCTTC.